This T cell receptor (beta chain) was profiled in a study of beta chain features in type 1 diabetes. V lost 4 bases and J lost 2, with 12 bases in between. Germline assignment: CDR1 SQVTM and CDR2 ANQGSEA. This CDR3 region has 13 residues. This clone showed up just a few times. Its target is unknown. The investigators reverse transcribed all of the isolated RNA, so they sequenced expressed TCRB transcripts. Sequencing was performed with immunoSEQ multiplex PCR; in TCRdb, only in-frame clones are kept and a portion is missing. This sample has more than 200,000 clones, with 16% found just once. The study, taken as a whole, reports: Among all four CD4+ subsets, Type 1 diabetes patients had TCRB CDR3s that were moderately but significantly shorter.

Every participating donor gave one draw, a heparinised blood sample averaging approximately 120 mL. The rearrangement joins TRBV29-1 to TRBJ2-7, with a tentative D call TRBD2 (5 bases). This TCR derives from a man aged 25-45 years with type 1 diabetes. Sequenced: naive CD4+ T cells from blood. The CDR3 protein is CSVGTQLTYEQYF. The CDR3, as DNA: TGCAGCGTTGGGACTCAGTTAACCTACGAGCAGTACTTC.